The 24 T cell receptor beta chains given below trace back to one sample, sequenced in a study of monozygotic twins with inflammatory bowel disease. With the 5' RACE reads reprocessed, TCRdb shows one record per CDR3 protein and no DNA. The sample holds around 100,000 distinct CDR3 sequences. The material sequenced was blood. The origin of the receptors is a human donor with ulcerative colitis or Crohn's disease, or a healthy co-twin of an affected twin (not recorded which).

The chain employs TRBV27 and TRBJ1-2. The CDR3 is 15 amino acids. Germline V gene lookup returns CDR1 MNHEY and CDR2 SMNVEV (reference sequence). The CDR3 sequence is CASHLGGRLGDGYTF.

The chain is built from TRBV18 and TRBJ1-2. This CDR3 spans 12 amino acids. The V gene's germline CDR1 is KGHSH and CDR2 LQKENI. The CDR3 sequence is CASFGSLGGYTF.

The chain has TRBV12-3 or TRBV12-4 and TRBJ2-2; TCRdb indicates TRBD1, and absent DNA this call remains unverified. CDR3 length: 14 residues. The CDR3 is CASRQGESTGELFF.

The chain employs TRBV7-9 and TRBJ2-3. The CDR3 extends over 15 amino acids. Germline assignment: CDR1 SEHNR and CDR2 FQNEAQ (reference sequence). The chain's CDR3 is CASSVQGASTDTQYF.

The chain employs TRBV3-1 and TRBJ1-2; without DNA, the TCRdb call of TRBD1 cannot be checked. The CDR3 runs to 11 residues. From germline, CDR1 is LGHDT and CDR2 YNNKEL (reference sequence). This chain's CDR3 is CATTQGGGYTF.

The rearrangement uses TRBV6-5 and TRBJ2-1; TCRdb returns TRBD2, unconfirmable since there is no DNA. The CDR3 consists of 17 residues. Germline V gene sequence: CDR1 MNHEY, CDR2 SVGAGI. The CDR3 spells CASSYSGTSGSGNEQFF.

This chain connects TRBV12-3 or TRBV12-4 to TRBJ2-5. This CDR3 has 12 residues. CDR3 sequence reads: CASTEERETQYF.

This chain links TRBV5-5 with TRBJ2-4; TCRdb gives TRBD2 as the D gene, but with no DNA this cannot be confirmed. The CDR3 is made up of 15 amino acids. Germline loops: CDR1 SGHKS, CDR2 YYEKEE (reference sequence). CDR3 residues: CASNPPPAEGDIQYF.

The CDR3 sequence is CASSLTETYEQYF. J is TRBJ2-7 and V is TRBV5-1. Germline-derived CDR1 and CDR2 are SGHRS and YFSETQ. The CDR3 consists of 13 residues.

The rearrangement uses TRBV5-4 and TRBJ2-3; TCRdb proposes TRBD2, but this gene call is untestable without DNA. Germline V gives CDR1 SGHNT, CDR2 YYREEE (reference sequence). This CDR3 region has 15 residues. CDR3 region: CASSSGGGLGDTQYF.

The CDR3 loop reads CASSTGQDYEQYF. The chain carries TRBV7-9 and TRBJ2-7; TCRdb reports TRBD1, a call that lacks DNA to check it against. This CDR3 is built from 13 residues. Germline V CDR1 and CDR2: SEHNR, FQNEAQ (reference sequence).

This chain joins TRBV20-1 and TRBJ2-7; TCRdb selects TRBD1, and the lack of DNA leaves this call unchecked. CDR1 is DFQATT, CDR2 SNEGSKA, per germline (reference sequence). The CDR3 is 15 residues long. The CDR3: CSARKIGDSVYEQYF.

This chain links TRBV7-9 with TRBJ2-7; TCRdb proposes TRBD2, but this gene call is untestable without DNA. Per the germline V gene, CDR1 is SEHNR and CDR2 is FQNEAQ (reference sequence). CDR3 length: 13 residues. This CDR3 reads CASSPSLAYEQYF.

This chain connects TRBV28 to TRBJ2-1; TCRdb outputs TRBD1, but without DNA this stays unchecked. The CDR3 length is 15 residues. Germline V gives CDR1 MDHEN, CDR2 SYDVKM. CDR3 residues: CASKIRGFSYNEQFF.

This chain connects TRBV7-8 to TRBJ2-5; TCRdb selects TRBD1, and the lack of DNA leaves this call unchecked. Per germline, CDR1 SGHVS and CDR2 FQNEAQ. CDR3 length equals 14 residues. This chain's CDR3 is CASSLTGQQETQYF.

CDR3 region: CASSYSTSGSYEQYF. J is TRBJ2-7 and V is TRBV6-2 or TRBV6-3; TCRdb's assignment of TRBD2 cannot be checked, as there is no DNA. Germline values: CDR1 MNHEY, CDR2 SVGEGT. CDR3 length: 15 amino acids.

The chain joins TRBV29-1 to TRBJ2-6; the TCRdb call, TRBD1, lacks DNA for checking. This CDR3 spans 15 amino acids. The germline V gene encodes CDR1 SQVTM and CDR2 ANQGSEA. The CDR3 reads CSVPGTGTGANVLTF.

The chain joins TRBV27 to TRBJ2-1; with no DNA, the TCRdb D assignment of TRBD1 cannot be verified. Germline V gene sequence: CDR1 MNHEY, CDR2 SMNVEV (reference sequence). This CDR3 region has 17 residues. CDR3 in amino acids: CASSSQRTGGTYNEQFF.

The chain couples TRBV4-3 to TRBJ2-1; TCRdb selects TRBD1, and the lack of DNA leaves this call unchecked. The CDR3 length is 14 residues. The V gene's germline CDR1 is LGHNA and CDR2 YSLEER. CDR3 sequence: CASSQEFPSFEQFF.

The chain combines TRBV27 with TRBJ2-1; TCRdb's D call, TRBD2, is unchecked because there is no DNA. Germline V lookup: CDR1 MNHEY, CDR2 SMNVEV (reference sequence). This CDR3 has 14 residues. The CDR3 is CASSFASGYNEQFF.

This chain links TRBV6-2 or TRBV6-3 with TRBJ2-5. Germline lookup yields CDR1 MNHEY and CDR2 SVGEGT. CDR3 size: 16 residues. CDR3 amino acids: CASSYSKGRQVETQYF.

J is TRBJ2-2 and V is TRBV5-1; TCRdb's assignment of TRBD1 cannot be checked, as there is no DNA. CDR3 length equals 17 residues. In germline, CDR1 is SGHRS, CDR2 YFSETQ. This CDR3 is CASSLFGTHPNTGELFF. Drawing the rest from reference TRBV5-1 and TRBJ2-2, the complete variable domain is KAGVTQTPRYLIKTRGQQVTLSCSPISGHRSVSWYQQTPGQGLQFLFEYFSETQRNKGNFPGRFSGRQFSNSRSEMNVSTLELGDSALYLCASSLFGTHPNTGELFFGEGSRLTVL.

CDR3 loop: CASSLDRDTGRPFF. The rearrangement joins TRBV7-2 to TRBJ2-1; TCRdb proposes TRBD2, but this gene call is untestable without DNA. The germline CDR1 and CDR2 sequences are SGHTA and FQGNSA. The CDR3 is 14 residues long.

V gene TRBV6-2 or TRBV6-3 combines with J gene TRBJ2-3; TCRdb calls TRBD1, which cannot be checked without DNA. There are 15 residues in the CDR3. Germline values: CDR1 MNHEY, CDR2 SVGEGT. CDR3 protein: CASSHPQGTTDTQYF.